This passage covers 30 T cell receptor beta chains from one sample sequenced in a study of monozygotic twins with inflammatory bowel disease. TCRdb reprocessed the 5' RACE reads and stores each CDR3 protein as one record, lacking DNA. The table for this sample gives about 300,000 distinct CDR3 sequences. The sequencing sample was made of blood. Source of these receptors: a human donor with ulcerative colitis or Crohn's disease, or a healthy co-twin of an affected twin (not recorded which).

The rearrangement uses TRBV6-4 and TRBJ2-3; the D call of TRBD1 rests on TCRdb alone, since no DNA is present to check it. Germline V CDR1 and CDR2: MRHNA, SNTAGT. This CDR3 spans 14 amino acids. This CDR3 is CASSDGQGADTQYF.

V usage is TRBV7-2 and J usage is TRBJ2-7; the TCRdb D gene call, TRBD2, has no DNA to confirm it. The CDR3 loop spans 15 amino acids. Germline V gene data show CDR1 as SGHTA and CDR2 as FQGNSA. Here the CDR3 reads CASTQTGGRVYEQYF.

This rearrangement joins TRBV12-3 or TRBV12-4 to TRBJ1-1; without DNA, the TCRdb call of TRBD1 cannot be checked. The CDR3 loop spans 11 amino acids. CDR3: CASRLGQGAFF.

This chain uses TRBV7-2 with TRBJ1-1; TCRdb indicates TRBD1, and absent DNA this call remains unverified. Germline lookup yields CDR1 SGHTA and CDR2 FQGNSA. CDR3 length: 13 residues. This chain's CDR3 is CASSPRVGARAFF.

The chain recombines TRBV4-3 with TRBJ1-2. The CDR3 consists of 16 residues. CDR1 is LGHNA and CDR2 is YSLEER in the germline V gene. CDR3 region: CASSQNYALGFYGYTF.

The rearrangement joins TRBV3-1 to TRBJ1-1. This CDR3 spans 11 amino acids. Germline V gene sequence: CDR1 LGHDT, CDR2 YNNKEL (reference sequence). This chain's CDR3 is CASSQDIVTVF.

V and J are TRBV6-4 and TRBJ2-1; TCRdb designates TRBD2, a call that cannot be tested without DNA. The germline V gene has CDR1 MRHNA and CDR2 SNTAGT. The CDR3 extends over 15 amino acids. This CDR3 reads CASSRSGGAVNEQFF.

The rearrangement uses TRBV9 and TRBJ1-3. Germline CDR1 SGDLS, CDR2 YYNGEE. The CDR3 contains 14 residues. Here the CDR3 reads CASSVVGAGNTIYF.

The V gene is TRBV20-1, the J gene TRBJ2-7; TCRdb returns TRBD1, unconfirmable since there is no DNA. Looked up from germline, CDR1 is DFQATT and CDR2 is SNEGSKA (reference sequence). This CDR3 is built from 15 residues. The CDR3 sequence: CSARGQQGFMVEQYF.

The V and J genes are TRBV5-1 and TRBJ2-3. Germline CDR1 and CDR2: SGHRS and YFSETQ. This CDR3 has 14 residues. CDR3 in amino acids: CASTNTPGPDTQYF.

The CDR3 spells CSVEERLAANEQFF. The chain couples TRBV29-1 to TRBJ2-1; TCRdb's D gene call, TRBD2, goes unchecked for lack of DNA. CDR3 length: 14 amino acids. Germline CDR1 reads SQVTM; CDR2 reads ANQGSEA.

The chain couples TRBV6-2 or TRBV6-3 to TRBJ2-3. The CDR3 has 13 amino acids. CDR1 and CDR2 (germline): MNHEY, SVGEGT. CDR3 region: CASRPDSTDTQYF.

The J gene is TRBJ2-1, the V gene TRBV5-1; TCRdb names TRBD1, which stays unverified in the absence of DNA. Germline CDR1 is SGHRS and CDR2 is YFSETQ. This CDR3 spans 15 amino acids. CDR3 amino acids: CASSSIGGFYNEQFF.

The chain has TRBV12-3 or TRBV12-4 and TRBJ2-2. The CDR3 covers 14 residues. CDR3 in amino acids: CASSLTQRPGELFF.

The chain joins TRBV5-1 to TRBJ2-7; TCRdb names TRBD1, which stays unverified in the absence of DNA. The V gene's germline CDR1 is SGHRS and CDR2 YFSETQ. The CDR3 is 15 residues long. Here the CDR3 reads CASSILPGNLQEQYF.

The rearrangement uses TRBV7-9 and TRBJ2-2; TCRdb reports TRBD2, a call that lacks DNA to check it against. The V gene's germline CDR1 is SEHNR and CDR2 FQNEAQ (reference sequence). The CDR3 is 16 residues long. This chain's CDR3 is CASSNRLAGGTGELFF.

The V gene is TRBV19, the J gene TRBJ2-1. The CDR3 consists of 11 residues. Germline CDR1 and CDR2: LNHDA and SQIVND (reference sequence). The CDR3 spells CASRTFNEQFF. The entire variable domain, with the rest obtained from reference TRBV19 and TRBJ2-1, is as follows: DGGITQSPKYLFRKEGQNVTLSCEQNLNHDAMYWYRQDPGQGLRLIYYSQIVNDFQKGDIAEGYSVSREKKESFPLTVTSAQKNPTAFYLCASRTFNEQFFGPGTRLTVL.

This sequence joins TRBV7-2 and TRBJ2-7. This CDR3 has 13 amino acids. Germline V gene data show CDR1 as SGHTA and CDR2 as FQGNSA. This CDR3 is CASSLGNRYEQYF.

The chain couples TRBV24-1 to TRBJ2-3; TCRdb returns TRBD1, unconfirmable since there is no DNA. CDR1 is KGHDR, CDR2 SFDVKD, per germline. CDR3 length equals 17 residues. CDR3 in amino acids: CATSDPLRTGVADTQYF.

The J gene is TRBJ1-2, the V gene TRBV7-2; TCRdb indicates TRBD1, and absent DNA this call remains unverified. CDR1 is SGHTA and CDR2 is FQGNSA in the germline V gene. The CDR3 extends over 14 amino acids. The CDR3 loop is CASSLDEGSYGYTF.

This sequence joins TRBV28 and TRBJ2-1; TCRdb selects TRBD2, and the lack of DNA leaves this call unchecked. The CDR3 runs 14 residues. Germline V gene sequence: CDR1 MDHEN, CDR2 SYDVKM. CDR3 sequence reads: CASDGTGGYNEQFF.

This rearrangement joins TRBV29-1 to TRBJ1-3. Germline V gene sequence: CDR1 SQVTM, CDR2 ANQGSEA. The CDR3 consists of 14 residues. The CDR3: CSVQTAGGRNTIYF.

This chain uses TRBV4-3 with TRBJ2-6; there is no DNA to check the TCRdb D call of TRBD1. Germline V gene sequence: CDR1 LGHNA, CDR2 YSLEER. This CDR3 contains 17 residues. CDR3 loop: CASSQGPTGTGANVLTF.

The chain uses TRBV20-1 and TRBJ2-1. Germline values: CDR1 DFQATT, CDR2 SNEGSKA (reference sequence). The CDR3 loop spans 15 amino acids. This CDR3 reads CSANHGQLVHNEQFF.

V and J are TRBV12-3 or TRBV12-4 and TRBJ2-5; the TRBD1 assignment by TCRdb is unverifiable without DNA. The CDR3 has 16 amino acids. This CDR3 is CASSSPRDRGRETQYF.

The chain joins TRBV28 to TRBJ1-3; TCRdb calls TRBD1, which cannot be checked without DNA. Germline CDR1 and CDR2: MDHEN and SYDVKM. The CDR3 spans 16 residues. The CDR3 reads CASSSPQGIIGNTIYF.

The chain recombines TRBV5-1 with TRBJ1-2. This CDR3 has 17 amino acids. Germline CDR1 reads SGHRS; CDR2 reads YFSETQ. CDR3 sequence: CASSLDSGRMSNYGYTF.

The CDR3 reads CASIRHPNQPQHF. The rearrangement uses TRBV6-1 and TRBJ1-5. Germline V lookup: CDR1 MNHNS, CDR2 SASEGT. The CDR3 extends over 13 amino acids.

CDR3 sequence reads: CATSPGGGTEAFF. The chain recombines TRBV6-1 with TRBJ1-1. Looked up from germline, CDR1 is MNHNS and CDR2 is SASEGT. The CDR3 is made up of 13 amino acids.

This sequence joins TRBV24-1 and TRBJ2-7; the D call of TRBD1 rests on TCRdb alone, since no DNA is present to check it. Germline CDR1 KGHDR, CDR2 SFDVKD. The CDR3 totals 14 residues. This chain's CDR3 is CATSDWGQTYEQYF.